This paragraph reports one T cell receptor (beta chain). This record belongs to a study of blood T cell repertoires in COVID-19. About the research overall: The United States, Italy and Spain supplied acute and convalescent COVID-19 samples. T cells, B-cell-depleted T cells, or PBMCs provided the cDNA or gDNA that served as material.

Clones were sequenced by immunoSEQ multiplex PCR, and TCRdb holds only the in-frame ones, with some missing. This table has 150,000 to 160,000 clones, 91% appearing once. This clonotype originated in a man in his fifties with acute or convalescent COVID-19. Sequenced material: peripheral blood.

The CDR3 loop is CAAQTARTGELFF. CDR3 in DNA: TGTGCCGCGCAGACAGCGCGCACCGGGGAGCTGTTTTTT. The chain recombines TRBV30 with TRBJ2-2, with D possibly matching TRBD1 (5 bases). CDR3 length: 13 amino acids. V was pared by 8 bases and J by 4 bases, with 14 bases between. The germline V gene encodes CDR1 GTSNPN and CDR2 SVGIG (reference sequence).